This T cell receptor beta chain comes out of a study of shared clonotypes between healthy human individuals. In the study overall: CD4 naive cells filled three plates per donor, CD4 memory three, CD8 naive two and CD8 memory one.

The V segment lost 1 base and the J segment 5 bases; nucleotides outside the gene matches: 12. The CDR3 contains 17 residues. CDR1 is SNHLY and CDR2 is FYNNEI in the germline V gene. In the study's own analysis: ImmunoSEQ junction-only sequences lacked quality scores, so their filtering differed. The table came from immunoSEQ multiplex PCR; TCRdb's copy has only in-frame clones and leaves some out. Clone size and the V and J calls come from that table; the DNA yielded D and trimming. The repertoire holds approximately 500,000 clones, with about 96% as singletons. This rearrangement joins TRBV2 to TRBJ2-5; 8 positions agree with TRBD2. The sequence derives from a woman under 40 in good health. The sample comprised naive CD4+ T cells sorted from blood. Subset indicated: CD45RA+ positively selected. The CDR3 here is CASSEGPRTSWLETQYF. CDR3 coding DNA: TGTGCCAGCAGTGAAGGGCCAAGGACTAGCTGGCTGGAGACCCAGTACTTC. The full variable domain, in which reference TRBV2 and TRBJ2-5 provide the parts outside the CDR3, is EPEVTQTPSHQVTQMGQEVILRCVPISNHLYFYWYRQILGQKVEFLVSFYNNEISEKSEIFDDQFSVERPDGSNFTLKIRSTKLEDSAMYFCASSEGPRTSWLETQYFGPGTRLLVL.